The rows below give T cell receptor beta chains drawn from one sample of a study of identical twins. TCRdb reanalysed the 5' RACE reads using MiXCR and keeps one entry per CDR3 protein. This sample has under 900,000 distinct CDR3 sequences, with 9% to 15% found just once. A further study also used this sample, focusing on yellow fever vaccine responses in identical twins.

Sequencing was done on a sample of PBMCs. The receptors were sampled from a woman younger than 30 in good health. Both conserved end residues are part of each CDR3. A D gene is named only where the DNA matches it firmly. Only some rows state a clone size, as once, few, many or a class for expanded clones.

clone_size	v_call	j_call	d_call	cdr3_aa	cdr3_nt
NA	TRBV6-2/TRBV6-3	TRBJ2-2	NA	CASSYARETGELFF	TGTGCCAGCAGTTACGCCAGGGAAACCGGGGAGCTGTTTTTT
many	TRBV27	TRBJ2-2	TRBD2	CASSFSLAGTGELFF	TGTGCCAGCAGTTTCAGCCTAGCGGGAACCGGGGAGCTGTTTTTT
few	TRBV9	TRBJ2-2	NA	CASSVGFGELFF	TGTGCCAGCAGCGTAGGGTTCGGGGAGCTGTTTTTT
NA	TRBV2	TRBJ2-1	TRBD2	CASRLLAGGHNEQFF	TGTGCCAGCAGGCTTCTAGCGGGGGGGCACAATGAGCAGTTCTTC
NA	TRBV27	TRBJ2-1	TRBD1	CASSTPTGGMIKQFF	TGTGCCAGCTCAACCCCTACAGGGGGCATGATAAAGCAGTTCTTC
few	TRBV10-2	TRBJ2-1	NA	CASSDPFTGESYNEQFF	TGCGCCAGCAGTGATCCCTTTACTGGAGAGTCCTACAATGAGCAGTTCTTC
few	TRBV6-5	TRBJ1-1	NA	CASSYSSENTEAFF	TGTGCCAGCAGTTACTCGTCGGAGAACACTGAAGCTTTCTTT
few	TRBV20-1	TRBJ2-7	NA	CSASKYSYEQYF	TGCAGTGCTAGTAAGTACTCCTACGAGCAGTACTTC
NA	TRBV25-1	TRBJ2-5	NA	CASSPPRTFQETQYF	TGTGCCAGCAGCCCTCCTCGGACTTTCCAAGAGACCCAGTACTTC
NA	TRBV10-3	TRBJ2-1	TRBD2	CAISERTSGEYNEQFF	TGTGCCATCAGTGAAAGAACTAGCGGGGAATACAATGAGCAGTTCTTC
NA	TRBV6-5	TRBJ1-6	NA	CASSYSVIDSPLHF	TGTGCCAGCAGTTACAGCGTTATAGATTCACCCCTCCACTTT
NA	TRBV5-1	TRBJ2-3	TRBD1	CASSLGGVLADTQYF	TGCGCCAGCAGCTTAGGGGGCGTTTTGGCCGATACGCAGTATTTT
NA	TRBV5-1	TRBJ2-2	TRBD1	CASSRVGTANTGELFF	TGCGCCAGCAGCAGAGTCGGGACAGCGAACACCGGGGAGCTGTTTTTT
once	TRBV12-3/TRBV12-4	TRBJ1-5	TRBD1	CASSRTGYHQPQHF	TGTGCCAGCAGCCGGACAGGGTACCATCAGCCCCAGCATTTT
few	TRBV24-1	TRBJ2-3	TRBD2	CATSDAISGRAVNTQYF	TGTGCCACCAGTGACGCCATCAGCGGGAGGGCCGTCAATACGCAGTATTTT
NA	TRBV3-1	TRBJ2-2	TRBD2	CASSKEGGLAGVAGELFF	TGTGCCAGCTCCAAAGAAGGAGGACTAGCGGGAGTAGCCGGGGAGCTGTTTTTT
few	TRBV10-2	TRBJ1-4	NA	CASSEVGRDGEKLFF	TGCGCCAGCAGTGAGGTGGGAAGGGACGGTGAAAAACTGTTTTTT
NA	TRBV7-9	TRBJ2-1	NA	CASSAGINEQFF	TGTGCCAGCAGCGCAGGGATCAATGAGCAGTTCTTC